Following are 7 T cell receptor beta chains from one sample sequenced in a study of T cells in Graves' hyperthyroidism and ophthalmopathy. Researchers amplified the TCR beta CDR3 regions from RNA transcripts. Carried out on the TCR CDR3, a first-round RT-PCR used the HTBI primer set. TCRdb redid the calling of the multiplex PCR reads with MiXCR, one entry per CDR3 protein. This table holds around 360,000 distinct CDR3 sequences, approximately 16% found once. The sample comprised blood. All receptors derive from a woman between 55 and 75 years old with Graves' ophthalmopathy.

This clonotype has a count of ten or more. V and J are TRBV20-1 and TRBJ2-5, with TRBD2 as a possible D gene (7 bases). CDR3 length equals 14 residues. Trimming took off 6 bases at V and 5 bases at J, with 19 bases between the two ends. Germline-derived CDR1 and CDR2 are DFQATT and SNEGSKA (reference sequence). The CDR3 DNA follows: TGCAGTGCCTCCTTTGAGGGGGGGCTTGAGACCCAGTACTTC. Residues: CSASFEGGLETQYF.

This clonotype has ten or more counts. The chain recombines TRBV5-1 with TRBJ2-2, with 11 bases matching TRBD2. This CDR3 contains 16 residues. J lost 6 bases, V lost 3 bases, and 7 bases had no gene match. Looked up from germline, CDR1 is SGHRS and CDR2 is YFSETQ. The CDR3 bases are TGCGCCAGCAGCTCGAAGGCTAGCGGGAGGCCCGGGGAGCTGTTTTTT. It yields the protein CASSSKASGRPGELFF.

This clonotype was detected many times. CDR3 protein: CASSSLGAGSYNEQFF. CDR3 coding DNA: TGTGCCAGCAGCTCTCTGGGCGCTGGCTCCTACAATGAGCAGTTCTTC. The chain employs TRBV11-2 and TRBJ2-1; D is ambiguous. This CDR3 contains 16 residues. CDR1 and CDR2 (germline): SGHAT, FQNNGV. V was shortened by 4 bases and J by 0 bases, with 13 bases between the two germline ends. Full variable domain (missing parts from reference TRBV11-2 and TRBJ2-1): EAGVAQSPRYKIIEKRQSVAFWCNPISGHATLYWYQQILGQGPKLLIQFQNNGVVDDSQLPKDRFSAERLKGVDSTLKIQPAKLEDSAVYLCASSSLGAGSYNEQFFGPGTRLTVL.

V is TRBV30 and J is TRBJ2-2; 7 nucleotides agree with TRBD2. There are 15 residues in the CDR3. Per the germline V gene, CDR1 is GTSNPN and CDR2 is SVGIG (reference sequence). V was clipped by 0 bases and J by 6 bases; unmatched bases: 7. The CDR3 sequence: CAWSVAGNMAGELFF. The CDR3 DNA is TGTGCCTGGAGTGTAGCGGGGAACATGGCCGGGGAGCTGTTTTTT.

CDR3 DNA: TGCAGCGTTGCGGGACTTGCTGGGGCCAACGTCCTGACTTTC. Translation gives CSVAGLAGANVLTF. The chain recombines TRBV20-1 with TRBJ2-6, with D tentatively TRBD2 (6 bases). Germline values: CDR1 DFQATT, CDR2 SNEGSKA (reference sequence). CDR3 length: 14 residues.

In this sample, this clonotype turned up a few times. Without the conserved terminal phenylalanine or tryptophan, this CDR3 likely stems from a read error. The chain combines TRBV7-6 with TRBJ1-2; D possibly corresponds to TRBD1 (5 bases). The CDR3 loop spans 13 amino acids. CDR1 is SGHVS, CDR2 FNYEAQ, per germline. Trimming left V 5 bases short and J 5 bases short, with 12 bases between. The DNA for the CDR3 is TGTGCCAGCAGCCGGGACGGAGGGTATGGCTACACCCTC. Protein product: CASSRDGGYGYTL.

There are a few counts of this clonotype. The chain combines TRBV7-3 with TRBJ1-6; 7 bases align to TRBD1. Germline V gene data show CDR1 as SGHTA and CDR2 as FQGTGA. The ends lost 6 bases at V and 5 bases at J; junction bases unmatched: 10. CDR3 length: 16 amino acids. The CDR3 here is CASSLQGPRNNSPLHF. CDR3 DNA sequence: TGTGCCAGCAGTTTACAGGGGCCACGGAATAATTCACCCCTCCACTTT.